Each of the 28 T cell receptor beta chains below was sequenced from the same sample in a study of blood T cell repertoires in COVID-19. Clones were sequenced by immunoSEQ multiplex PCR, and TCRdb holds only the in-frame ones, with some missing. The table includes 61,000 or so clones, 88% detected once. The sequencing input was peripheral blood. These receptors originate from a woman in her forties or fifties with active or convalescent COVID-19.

The CDR3 is CASSFGTGEETQYF. CDR3 sequence (DNA): TGTGCCAGCAGTTTTGGGACAGGGGAAGAGACCCAGTACTTC. The J gene is TRBJ2-5, the V gene TRBV6-5; 10 nucleotides match TRBD1. Looked up from germline, CDR1 is MNHEY and CDR2 is SVGAGI. CDR3 length: 14 amino acids. Trimming removed 4 bases from V and 3 bases from J; junction bases left unmatched: 2.

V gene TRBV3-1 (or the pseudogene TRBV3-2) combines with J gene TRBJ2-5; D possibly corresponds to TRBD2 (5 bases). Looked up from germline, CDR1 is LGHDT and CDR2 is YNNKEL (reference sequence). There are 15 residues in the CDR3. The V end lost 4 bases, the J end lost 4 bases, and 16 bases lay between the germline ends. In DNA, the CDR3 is TGTGCCAGCAGCCTCACTCTAGCATCCCCAGAGACCCAGTACTTC. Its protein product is CASSLTLASPETQYF.

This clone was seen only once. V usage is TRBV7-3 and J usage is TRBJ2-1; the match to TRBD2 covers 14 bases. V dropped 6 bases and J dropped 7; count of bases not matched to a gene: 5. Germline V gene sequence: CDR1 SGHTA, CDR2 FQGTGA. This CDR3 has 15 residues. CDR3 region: CASSRGTSGSNEQFF. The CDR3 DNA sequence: TGTGCCAGCAGTAGAGGGACTAGCGGGAGTAATGAGCAGTTCTTC. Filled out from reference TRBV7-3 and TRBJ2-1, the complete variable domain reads GAGVSQTPSNKVTEKGKYVELRCDPISGHTALYWYRQSLGQGPEFLIYFQGTGAADDSGLPNDRFFAVRPEGSVSTLKIQRTERGDSAVYLCASSRGTSGSNEQFFGPGTRLTVL.

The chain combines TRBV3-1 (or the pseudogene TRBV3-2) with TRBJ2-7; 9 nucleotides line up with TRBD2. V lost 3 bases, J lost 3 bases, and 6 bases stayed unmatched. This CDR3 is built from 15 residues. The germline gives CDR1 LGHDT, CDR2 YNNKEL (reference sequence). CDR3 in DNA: TGTGCCAGCAGCCACGGAACTAGCGGGTTCTACGAGCAGTACTTC. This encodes CASSHGTSGFYEQYF.

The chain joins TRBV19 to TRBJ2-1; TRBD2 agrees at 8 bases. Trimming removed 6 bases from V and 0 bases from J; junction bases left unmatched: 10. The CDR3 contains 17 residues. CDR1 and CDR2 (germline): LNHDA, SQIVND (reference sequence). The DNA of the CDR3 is TGTGCCAGTAGCCCCCGGGGGGGGCCGAGCTCCTACAATGAGCAGTTCTTC. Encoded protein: CASSPRGGPSSYNEQFF.

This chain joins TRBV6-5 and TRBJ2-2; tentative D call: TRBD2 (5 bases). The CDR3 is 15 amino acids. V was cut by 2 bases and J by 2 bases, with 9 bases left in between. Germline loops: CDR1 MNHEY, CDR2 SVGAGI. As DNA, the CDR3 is TGTGCCAGCAGTTACGGGCGGGTAAACACCGGGGAGCTGTTTTTT. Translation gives CASSYGRVNTGELFF.

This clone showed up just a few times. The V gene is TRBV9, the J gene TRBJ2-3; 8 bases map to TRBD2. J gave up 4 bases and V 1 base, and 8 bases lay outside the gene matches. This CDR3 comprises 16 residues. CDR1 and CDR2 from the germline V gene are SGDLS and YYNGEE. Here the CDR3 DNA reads TGTGCCAGCAGCGTACTTTCGGGAGGGCCGCCAGATACGCAGTATTTT. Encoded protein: CASSVLSGGPPDTQYF.

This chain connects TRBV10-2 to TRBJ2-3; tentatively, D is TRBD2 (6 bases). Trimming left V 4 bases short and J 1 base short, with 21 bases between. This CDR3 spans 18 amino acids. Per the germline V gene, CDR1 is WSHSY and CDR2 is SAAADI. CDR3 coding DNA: TGCGCCAGCAGTGGGGTATCTAGCGAATCTACCCGCACAGATACGCAGTATTTT. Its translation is CASSGVSSESTRTDTQYF.

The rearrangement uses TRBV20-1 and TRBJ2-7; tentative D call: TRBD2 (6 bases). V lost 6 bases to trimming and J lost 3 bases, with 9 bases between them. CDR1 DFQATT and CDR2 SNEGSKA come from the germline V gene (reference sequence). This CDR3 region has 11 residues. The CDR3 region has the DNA TGCAGTGCGGTCGGGGGCTACGAGCAGTACTTC. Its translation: CSAVGGYEQYF.

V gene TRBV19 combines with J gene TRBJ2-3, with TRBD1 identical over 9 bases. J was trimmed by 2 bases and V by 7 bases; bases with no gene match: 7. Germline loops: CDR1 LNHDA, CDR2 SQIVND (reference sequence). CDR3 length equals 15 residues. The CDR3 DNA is TGTGCCAGTACCATGGGGGACAGGGTCACAGATACGCAGTATTTT. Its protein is CASTMGDRVTDTQYF.

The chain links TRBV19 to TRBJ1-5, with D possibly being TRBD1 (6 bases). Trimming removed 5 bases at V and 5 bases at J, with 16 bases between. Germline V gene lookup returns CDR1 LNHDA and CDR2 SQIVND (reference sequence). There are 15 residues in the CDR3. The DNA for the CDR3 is TGTGCCAGTAGTCTAGGGACACCGCTTCATCAGCCCCAGCATTTT. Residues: CASSLGTPLHQPQHF.

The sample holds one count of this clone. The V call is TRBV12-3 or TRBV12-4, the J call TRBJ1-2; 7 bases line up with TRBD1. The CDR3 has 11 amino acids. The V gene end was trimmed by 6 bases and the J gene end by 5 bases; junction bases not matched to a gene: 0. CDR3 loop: CASRQGYGYTF. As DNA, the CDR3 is TGTGCCAGCAGACAGGGGTATGGCTACACCTTC.

This CDR3 reads CASSPQGQRNTEAFF. The CDR3 nucleotides are TGTGCCAGCAGCCCACAGGGACAGCGCAACACTGAAGCTTTCTTT. The chain joins TRBV9 to TRBJ1-1; TRBD1 aligns across 7 bases. Losses at the gene ends were 4 bases for V and 2 bases for J; bases not matched to a gene: 8. There are 15 residues in the CDR3. Per the germline V gene, CDR1 is SGDLS and CDR2 is YYNGEE.

The CDR3 nucleotides are TGTGCCAGCAGCCCTACCCATGGACTAGCGGGCTCCTACAATGAGCAGTTCTTC. Protein: CASSPTHGLAGSYNEQFF. This rearrangement joins TRBV11-2 to TRBJ2-1, with 11 bases that match TRBD2. CDR1 is SGHAT and CDR2 is FQNNGV in the germline V gene. The CDR3 runs 18 residues. Unmatched junction bases numbered 9, after V lost 5 bases and J lost 0 bases.

The CDR3 DNA follows: TGCGCCAGCAGCTTGGATGGGACTAGCGGGAGGGCCTACAATGAGCAGTTCTTC. Residues: CASSLDGTSGRAYNEQFF. This chain links TRBV5-1 with TRBJ2-1, with 16 bases matching TRBD2. The J segment lost 2 bases and the V segment lost 0 bases, leaving 2 bases of the junction unmatched. This CDR3 is 18 amino acids long. CDR1 is SGHRS, CDR2 YFSETQ, per germline. The full variable domain, in which reference TRBV5-1 and TRBJ2-1 provide the parts outside the CDR3, is KAGVTQTPRYLIKTRGQQVTLSCSPISGHRSVSWYQQTPGQGLQFLFEYFSETQRNKGNFPGRFSGRQFSNSRSEMNVSTLELGDSALYLCASSLDGTSGRAYNEQFFGPGTRLTVL.

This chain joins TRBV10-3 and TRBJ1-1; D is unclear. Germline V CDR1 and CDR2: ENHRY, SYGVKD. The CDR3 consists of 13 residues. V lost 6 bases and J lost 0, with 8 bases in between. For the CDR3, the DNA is TGTGCCATCAGGGCCCCAGTGAACACTGAAGCTTTCTTT. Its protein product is CAIRAPVNTEAFF.

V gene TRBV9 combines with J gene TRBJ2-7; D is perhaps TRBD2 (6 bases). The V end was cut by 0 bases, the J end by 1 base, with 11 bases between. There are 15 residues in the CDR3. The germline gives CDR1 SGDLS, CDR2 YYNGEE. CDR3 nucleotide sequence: TGTGCCAGCAGCGTAGTAGGGCGGGAATCCTACGAGCAGTACTTC. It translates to CASSVVGRESYEQYF.

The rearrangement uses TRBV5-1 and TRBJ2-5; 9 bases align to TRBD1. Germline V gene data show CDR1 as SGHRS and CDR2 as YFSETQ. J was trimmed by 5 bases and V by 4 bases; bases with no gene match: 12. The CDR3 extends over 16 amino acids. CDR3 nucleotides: TGCGCCAGCAGCAACAAGGGGACAGGGCGGGAGGAGACCCAGTACTTC. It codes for CASSNKGTGREETQYF. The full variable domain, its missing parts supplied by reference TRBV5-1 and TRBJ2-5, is KAGVTQTPRYLIKTRGQQVTLSCSPISGHRSVSWYQQTPGQGLQFLFEYFSETQRNKGNFPGRFSGRQFSNSRSEMNVSTLELGDSALYLCASSNKGTGREETQYFGPGTRLLVL.

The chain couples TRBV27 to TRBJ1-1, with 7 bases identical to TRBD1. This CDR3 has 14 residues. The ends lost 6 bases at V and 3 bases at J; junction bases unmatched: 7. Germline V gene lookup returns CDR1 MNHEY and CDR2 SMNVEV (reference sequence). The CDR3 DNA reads TGTGCCAGCAGCCAACAGGGGAAGGACACTGAAGCTTTCTTT. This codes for CASSQQGKDTEAFF.

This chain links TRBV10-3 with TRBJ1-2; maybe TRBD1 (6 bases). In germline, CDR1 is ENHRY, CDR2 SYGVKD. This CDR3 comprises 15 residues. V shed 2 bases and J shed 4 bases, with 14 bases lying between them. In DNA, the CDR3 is TGTGCCATCAGTGAGCCTGACAGGTATTCCTATGGCTACACCTTC. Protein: CAISEPDRYSYGYTF.

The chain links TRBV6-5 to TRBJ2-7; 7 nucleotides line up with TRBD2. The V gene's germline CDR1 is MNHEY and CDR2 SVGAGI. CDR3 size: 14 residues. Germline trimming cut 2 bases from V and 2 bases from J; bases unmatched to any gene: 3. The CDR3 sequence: CASSYAGETYEQYF. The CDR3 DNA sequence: TGTGCCAGCAGTTACGCGGGAGAGACCTACGAGCAGTACTTC.

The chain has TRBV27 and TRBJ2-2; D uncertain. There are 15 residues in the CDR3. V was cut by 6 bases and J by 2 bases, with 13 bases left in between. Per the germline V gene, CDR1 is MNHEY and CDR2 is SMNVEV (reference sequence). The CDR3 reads CASRPSTLNTGELFF. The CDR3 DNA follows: TGTGCCAGCAGACCTTCGACTCTCAACACCGGGGAGCTGTTTTTT.

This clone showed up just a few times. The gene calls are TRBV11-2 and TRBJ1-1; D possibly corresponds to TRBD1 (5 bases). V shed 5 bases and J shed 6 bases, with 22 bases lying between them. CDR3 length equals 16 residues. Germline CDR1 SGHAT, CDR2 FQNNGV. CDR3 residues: CASSPLGRGTVAEAFF. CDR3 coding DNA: TGTGCCAGCAGCCCCCTCGGGCGGGGGACGGTCGCTGAAGCTTTCTTT.

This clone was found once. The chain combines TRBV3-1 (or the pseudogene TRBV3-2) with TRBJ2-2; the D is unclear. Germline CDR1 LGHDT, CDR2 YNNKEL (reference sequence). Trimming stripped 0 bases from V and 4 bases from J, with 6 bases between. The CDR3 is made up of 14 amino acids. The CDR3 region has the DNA TGTGCCAGCAGCCAAGATTTGGCCACCGGGGAGCTGTTTTTT. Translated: CASSQDLATGELFF.

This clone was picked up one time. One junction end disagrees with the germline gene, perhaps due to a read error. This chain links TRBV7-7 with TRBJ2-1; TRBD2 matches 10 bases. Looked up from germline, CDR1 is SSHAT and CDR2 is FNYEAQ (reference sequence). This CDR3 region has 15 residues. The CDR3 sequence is CASSVGLAGVNEQFF. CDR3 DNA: TGTGCTAGCAGTGTGGGGCTAGCGGGAGTCAATGAGCAGTTCTTC. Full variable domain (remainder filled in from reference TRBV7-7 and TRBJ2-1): GAGVSQSPRYKVTKRGQDVTLRCDPISSHATLYWYQQALGQGPEFLTYFNYEAQPDKSGLPSDRFSAERPEGSISTLTIQRTEQRDSAMYRCASSVGLAGVNEQFFGPGTRLTVL.

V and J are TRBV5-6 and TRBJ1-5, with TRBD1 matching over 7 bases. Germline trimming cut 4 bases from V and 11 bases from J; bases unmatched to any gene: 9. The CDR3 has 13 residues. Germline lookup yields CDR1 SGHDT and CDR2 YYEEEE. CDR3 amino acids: CASSPRQGGTQHF. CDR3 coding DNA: TGTGCCAGCAGCCCCCGACAGGGTGGGACCCAGCATTTT.

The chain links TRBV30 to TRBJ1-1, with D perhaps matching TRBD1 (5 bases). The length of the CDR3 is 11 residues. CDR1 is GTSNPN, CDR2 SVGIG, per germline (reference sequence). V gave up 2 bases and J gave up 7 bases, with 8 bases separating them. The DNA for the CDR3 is TGTGCCTGGAGTACCGGGGGTGAAGCTTTCTTT. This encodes CAWSTGGEAFF.

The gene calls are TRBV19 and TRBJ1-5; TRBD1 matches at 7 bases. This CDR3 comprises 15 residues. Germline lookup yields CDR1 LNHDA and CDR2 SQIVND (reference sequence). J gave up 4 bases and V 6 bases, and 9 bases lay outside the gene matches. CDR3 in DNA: TGTGCCAGTAGATCGACAGGGCCTCTAAATCAGCCCCAGCATTTT. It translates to CASRSTGPLNQPQHF.